One T cell receptor (beta chain) is described in this entry. There are 14 residues in the CDR3. V was pared by 8 bases and J by 8 bases, with 16 bases between. Germline values: CDR1 MRHNA, CDR2 SNTAGT. The data derive from a study of blood T cell repertoires in COVID-19. Measured with immunoSEQ multiplex PCR; TCRdb has only the in-frame clones, and not every one. The sample comprises 350,000 or so clones, 65% to 90% of which are singletons, and about 4.2% rests with the top ten. The TCR was taken from a woman aged 40 to 55 with acute COVID-19. The sequenced sample was PBMCs or T cells enriched from blood (not recorded which). The rearrangement joins TRBV6-4 to TRBJ1-6; no reliable D call. The CDR3 DNA follows: TGTGCCAGCCGTCCCTCGGGAGAGCATTCACCCCTCCACTTT. Amino acids: CASRPSGEHSPLHF.